This T cell receptor (beta chain) was documented in a study of blood T cell repertoires in COVID-19. Study information: The origin of the acute and convalescent COVID-19 samples was the United States, Italy and Spain. T cells, B-cell-depleted T cells, or PBMCs supplied cDNA or gDNA.

Germline V CDR1 and CDR2: MGHRA, YSYEKL. V lost 3 bases to trimming and J lost 8 bases; unmatched junction nucleotides: 9. The CDR3 extends over 16 amino acids. In the study's own analysis: Using reference gene primer amplification, nucleated cell counts were estimated. Clones were sequenced by immunoSEQ multiplex PCR, and TCRdb holds only the in-frame ones, with some missing. The V and J calls and clone size are taken from that table; D and trimming were inferred from the DNA. The repertoire holds approximately 94,000 clones, with around nine tenths as singletons. The receptor was isolated from a human donor in a cohort sampled during active COVID-19. The sequenced sample was peripheral blood. This chain joins TRBV4-1 and TRBJ1-4; 10 bases are shared with TRBD1. CDR3 sequence reads: CASSQGTGAVREKLFF. CDR3 in DNA: TGCGCCAGCAGCCAGGGGACAGGGGCGGTGCGGGAAAAACTGTTTTTT.